This entry lists 15 T cell receptor beta chains sequenced from one sample in a study of siplizumab effects on memory and regulatory T cells. This table comes from immunoSEQ multiplex PCR, and its TCRdb copy is limited to in-frame clones, with some not included. This sample has around 100,000 clones, with 80% to 95% found just once. The source material was CD4+ T cells sorted from blood. These receptors all stem from a human donor in good health.

The CDR3 reads CSVGTYTEAFF. CDR3 bases: TGCAGCGTTGGGACATACACTGAAGCTTTCTTT. The rearrangement joins TRBV29-1 to TRBJ1-1; D possibly corresponds to TRBD1 (5 bases). The ends were cut back, 4 bases at V and 3 bases at J, with 6 bases in the middle. CDR3 length: 11 amino acids. Per germline, CDR1 SQVTM and CDR2 ANQGSEA.

The chain employs TRBV5-8 and TRBJ1-1, with D possibly matching TRBD1 (6 bases). The germline V and J ends were trimmed by 2 bases and 1 base, with 15 bases remaining between them. CDR1 SGHTS and CDR2 YDEGEE come from the germline V gene. CDR3 size: 16 residues. The CDR3 region is CASSFEQGAGNTEAFF. The CDR3 region has the DNA TGTGCCAGCAGCTTCGAACAGGGAGCAGGGAACACTGAAGCTTTCTTT.

The chain combines TRBV19 with TRBJ1-2; no clear D. Germline V gene lookup returns CDR1 LNHDA and CDR2 SQIVND (reference sequence). The CDR3 has 13 residues. Trimming pared 2 bases from V and 1 base from J, leaving 5 bases between. CDR3 sequence reads: CASSITNNYGYTF. Written as DNA, the CDR3 is TGTGCCAGTAGTATAACCAATAACTATGGCTACACCTTC.

This sequence joins TRBV14 and TRBJ2-2; 8 positions match TRBD1. The CDR3 has 16 amino acids. Trimming at V came to 1 base and at J to 3 bases, leaving 4 bases not matched to a gene. Germline V gene data show CDR1 as SGHDN and CDR2 as FVKESK. For the CDR3, the DNA is TGTGCCAGCAGCCAAGTAGGACAGGGTCACACCGGGGAGCTGTTTTTT. Translation gives CASSQVGQGHTGELFF.

This rearrangement joins TRBV7-6 to TRBJ1-1, with TRBD1 identical over 8 bases. With V trimmed by 6 bases and J by 5 bases, 8 bases remained unmatched. CDR1 is SGHVS, CDR2 FNYEAQ, per germline. The length of the CDR3 is 14 residues. This CDR3 is CASRYDRGGTEAFF. The CDR3 DNA is TGTGCCAGCAGATACGACAGGGGAGGGACTGAAGCTTTCTTT.

The chain links TRBV7-9 to TRBJ2-1, with 10 bases aligning to TRBD1. The germline V gene encodes CDR1 SEHNR and CDR2 FQNEAQ (reference sequence). J gave up 7 bases and V 1 base, and 10 bases lay outside the gene matches. CDR3 length: 17 residues. CDR3 loop: CASSLDRPGQGVNEQFF. For the CDR3, the DNA is TGTGCCAGCAGCTTAGATCGCCCCGGACAGGGGGTAAATGAGCAGTTCTTC.

This sequence joins TRBV6-1 and TRBJ1-2; D gene uncertain. Trimming pared 7 bases from V and 7 bases from J, leaving 10 bases between. The CDR3 is 11 residues long. Looked up from germline, CDR1 is MNHNS and CDR2 is SASEGT. The CDR3, as DNA: TGTGCCAGCATCGGGCAACGTGGCTACACCTTC. It translates to CASIGQRGYTF.

The chain couples TRBV7-2 to TRBJ2-5; the match to TRBD2 covers 9 bases. With 4 bases clipped from V and 4 bases from J, the junction kept 10 bases outside the gene matches. CDR3 length: 16 amino acids. Germline V gives CDR1 SGHTA, CDR2 FQGNSA. The CDR3 sequence: CASSSLGGGARETQYF. CDR3 nucleotides: TGTGCCAGCAGCTCCCTGGGCGGGGGGGCGAGAGAGACCCAGTACTTC.

The genes are TRBV4-3 and TRBJ1-5; 7 bases are a match to TRBD1. The CDR3 is made up of 13 amino acids. CDR1 and CDR2 (germline): LGHNA, YSLEER. Trimming removed 8 bases from V and 6 bases from J; junction bases left unmatched: 7. CDR3 protein: CASAEGAGQPQHF. CDR3 sequence (DNA): TGCGCCAGCGCGGAGGGGGCGGGTCAGCCCCAGCATTTT.

The chain has TRBV19 and TRBJ1-1, with TRBD1 as a possible D gene (6 bases). Per the germline V gene, CDR1 is LNHDA and CDR2 is SQIVND (reference sequence). Between the trimmed V and J ends, which lost 7 bases and 5 bases, there was a span of 17 bases. This CDR3 region has 14 residues. The CDR3 DNA is TGTGCCAGTACCGAGAGGGGGGCCGGGACTGAAGCTTTCTTT. It yields the protein CASTERGAGTEAFF.

This chain connects TRBV7-3 to TRBJ1-6; weak D call: TRBD1 (6 bases). CDR3 size: 14 residues. V was clipped by 4 bases and J by 7 bases, with 11 bases between them. The germline V gene encodes CDR1 SGHTA and CDR2 FQGTGA. The CDR3 DNA reads TGTGCCAGCAGCTCCGGACAGTCCAATTCACCCCTCCACTTT. Protein: CASSSGQSNSPLHF. The entire variable domain, with the rest obtained from reference TRBV7-3 and TRBJ1-6, is as follows: GAGVSQTPSNKVTEKGKYVELRCDPISGHTALYWYRQSLGQGPEFLIYFQGTGAADDSGLPNDRFFAVRPEGSVSTLKIQRTERGDSAVYLCASSSGQSNSPLHFGNGTRLTVT.

This sequence joins TRBV19 and TRBJ1-2, with TRBD1 matching 8 bases. Germline assignment: CDR1 LNHDA and CDR2 SQIVND (reference sequence). With V trimmed by 5 bases and J by 4 bases, 12 bases remained unmatched. CDR3 length equals 16 residues. CDR3 DNA sequence: TGTGCCAGTAGTCTCAGGGGGCGCGAATCCCCCTATGGCTACACCTTC. This gives the protein CASSLRGRESPYGYTF.

This chain joins TRBV15 and TRBJ1-1, with D unclear. From germline, CDR1 is LNHNV and CDR2 YYDKDF (reference sequence). The length of the CDR3 is 14 residues. Trimming stripped 0 bases from V and 1 base from J, with 6 bases between. The CDR3 region is CATSRDERNTEAFF. CDR3 nucleotides: TGTGCCACCAGCAGAGATGAGAGGAACACTGAAGCTTTCTTT.

The gene calls are TRBV7-2 and TRBJ2-7, with 11 bases identical to TRBD1. The CDR3 loop spans 15 amino acids. Germline V CDR1 and CDR2: SGHTA, FQGNSA. Trimming removed 4 bases from V and 4 bases from J; junction bases left unmatched: 6. In DNA, the CDR3 is TGTGCCAGCAGCTGGGTGGGACAGGGGGTATACGAGCAGTACTTC. Protein product: CASSWVGQGVYEQYF.

V gene TRBV6-5 combines with J gene TRBJ2-1; D uncertain. Trimming left V 0 bases short and J 4 bases short, with 10 bases between. Germline values: CDR1 MNHEY, CDR2 SVGAGI. The length of the CDR3 is 15 residues. The CDR3 region has the DNA TGTGCCAGCAGTTACTCGTCGAGCAGGTACAATGAGCAGTTCTTC. Translation gives CASSYSSSRYNEQFF.